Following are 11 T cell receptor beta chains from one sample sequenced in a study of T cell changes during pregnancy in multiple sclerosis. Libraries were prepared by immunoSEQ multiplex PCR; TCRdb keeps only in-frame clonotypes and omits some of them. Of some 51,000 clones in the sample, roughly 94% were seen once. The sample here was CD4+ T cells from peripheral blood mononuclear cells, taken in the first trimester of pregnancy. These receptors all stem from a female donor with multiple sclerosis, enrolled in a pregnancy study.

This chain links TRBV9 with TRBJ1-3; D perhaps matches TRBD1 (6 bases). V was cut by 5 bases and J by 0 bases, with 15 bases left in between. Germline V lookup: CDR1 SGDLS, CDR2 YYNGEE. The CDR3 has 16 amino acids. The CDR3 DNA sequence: TGTGCCAGCAGGGGAAACACAGGGACCTCTGGAAACACCATATATTTT. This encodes CASRGNTGTSGNTIYF. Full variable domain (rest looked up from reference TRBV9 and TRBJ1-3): DSGVTQTPKHLITATGQRVTLRCSPRSGDLSVYWYQQSLDQGLQFLIQYYNGEERAKGNILERFSAQQFPDLHSELNLSSLELGDSALYFCASRGNTGTSGNTIYFGEGSWLTVV.

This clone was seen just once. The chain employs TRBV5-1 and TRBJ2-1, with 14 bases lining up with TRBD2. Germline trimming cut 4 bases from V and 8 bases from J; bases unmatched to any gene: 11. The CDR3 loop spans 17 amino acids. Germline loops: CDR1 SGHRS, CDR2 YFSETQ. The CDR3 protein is CASSLGLAGGIFHEQFF. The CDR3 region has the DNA TGCGCCAGCAGCCTAGGACTAGCGGGGGGTATTTTCCATGAGCAGTTCTTC.

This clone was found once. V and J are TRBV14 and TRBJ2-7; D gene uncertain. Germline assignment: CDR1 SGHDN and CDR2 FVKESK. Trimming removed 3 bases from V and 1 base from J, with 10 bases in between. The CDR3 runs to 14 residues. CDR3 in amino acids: CASSHRQGSYEQYF. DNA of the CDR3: TGTGCCAGCAGCCACAGACAAGGATCCTACGAGCAGTACTTC.

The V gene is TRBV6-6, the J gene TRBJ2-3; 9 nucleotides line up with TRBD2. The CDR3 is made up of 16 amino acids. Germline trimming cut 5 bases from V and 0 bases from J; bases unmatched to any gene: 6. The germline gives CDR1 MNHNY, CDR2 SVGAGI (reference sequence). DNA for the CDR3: TGTGCCAGCAGTCGAAGGACTAGCGCGAGCACAGATACGCAGTATTTT. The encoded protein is CASSRRTSASTDTQYF.

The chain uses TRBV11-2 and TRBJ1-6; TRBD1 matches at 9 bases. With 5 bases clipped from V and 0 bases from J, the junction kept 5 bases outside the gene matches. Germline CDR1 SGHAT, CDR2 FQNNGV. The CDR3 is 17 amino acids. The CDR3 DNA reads TGTGCCAGCAGCGTCGGGACAGGGAACTCCTATAATTCACCCCTCCACTTT. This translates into CASSVGTGNSYNSPLHF.

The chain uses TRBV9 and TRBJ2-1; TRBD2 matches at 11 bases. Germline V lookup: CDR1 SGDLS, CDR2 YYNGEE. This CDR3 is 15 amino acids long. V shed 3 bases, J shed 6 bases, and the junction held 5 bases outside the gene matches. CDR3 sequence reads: CASSELAGGGNEQFF. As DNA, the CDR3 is TGTGCCAGCAGCGAGCTAGCGGGGGGCGGCAATGAGCAGTTCTTC.

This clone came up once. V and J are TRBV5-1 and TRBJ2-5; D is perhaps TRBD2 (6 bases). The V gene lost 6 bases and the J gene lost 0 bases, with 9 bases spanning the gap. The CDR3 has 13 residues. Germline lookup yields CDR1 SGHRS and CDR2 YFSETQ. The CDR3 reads CASMRTNQETQYF. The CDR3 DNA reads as TGCGCCAGCATGAGGACTAACCAAGAGACCCAGTACTTC.

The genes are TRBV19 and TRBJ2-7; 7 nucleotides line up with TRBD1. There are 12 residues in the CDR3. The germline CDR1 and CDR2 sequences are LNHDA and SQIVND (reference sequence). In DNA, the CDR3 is TGTGCGAGTGGGGACAGAGCCTACGAGCAGTACTTC. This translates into CASGDRAYEQYF. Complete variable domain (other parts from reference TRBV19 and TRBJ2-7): DGGITQSPKYLFRKEGQNVTLSCEQNLNHDAMYWYRQDPGQGLRLIYYSQIVNDFQKGDIAEGYSVSREKKESFPLTVTSAQKNPTAFYLCASGDRAYEQYFGPGTRLTVT.

The CDR3 nucleotides are TGTGCCAGCAGCCGGACAGTTGAATCCTACGAGCAGTACTTC. The encoded protein is CASSRTVESYEQYF. The chain recombines TRBV6-1 with TRBJ2-7; the D gene is possibly TRBD1 (6 bases). Germline CDR1 MNHNS, CDR2 SASEGT. Trimming took 6 bases from V and 1 from J, leaving 13 bases between them. The CDR3 spans 14 residues.

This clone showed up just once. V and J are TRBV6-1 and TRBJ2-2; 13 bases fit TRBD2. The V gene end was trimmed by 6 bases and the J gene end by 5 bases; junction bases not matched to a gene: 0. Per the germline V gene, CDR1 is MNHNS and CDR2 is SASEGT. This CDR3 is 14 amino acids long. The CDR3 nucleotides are TGTGCCAGCAGGACTAGCGGGGGGACCGGGGAGCTGTTTTTT. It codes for CASRTSGGTGELFF.

The CDR3 DNA sequence: TGTGCCATCACGGACAGGGGGGGAAAGAGGAACACTGAAGCTTTCTTT. Translated, it gives CAITDRGGKRNTEAFF. The chain uses TRBV10-3 and TRBJ1-1; 10 bases fit TRBD1. CDR3 size: 16 residues. V trimming: 7 bases; J trimming: 1 base; junction bases outside the gene matches: 9. The germline V gene encodes CDR1 ENHRY and CDR2 SYGVKD.